The 27 T cell receptor beta chains presented below share a single source sample, sequenced in a study of T-cell memory formation after mild COVID-19. TCRdb redid the calling of the 5' RACE reads with MiXCR, one entry per CDR3 protein. The sample lists hundreds of thousands of distinct CDR3 sequences, approximately 16% occurring once. Material for sequencing was PBMCs or a T cell subset sorted from them (not recorded which). The receptors originated from a young man who had mild COVID-19 (a few samples of this study predate the infection). Cell type and time point are not known.

This chain uses TRBV6-5 with TRBJ2-7, with TRBD2 matching 15 bases. Germline values: CDR1 MNHEY, CDR2 SVGAGI. Germline trimming cut 2 bases from V and 6 bases from J; bases unmatched to any gene: 5. This CDR3 spans 16 amino acids. CDR3 DNA sequence: TGTGCCAGCAGTTACGGACTAGCGGGGGGGCCGCTCGAGCAGTACTTC. This gives the protein CASSYGLAGGPLEQYF.

This clonotype was seen at least ten times. The rearrangement uses TRBV7-9 and TRBJ2-1, with D unresolved. The V and J ends lost 1 base and 9 bases respectively, with 7 bases between them. The CDR3 has 12 residues. The germline V gene encodes CDR1 SEHNR and CDR2 FQNEAQ (reference sequence). The CDR3 loop is CASSLGGIEQFF. CDR3 in DNA: TGTGCCAGCAGCTTAGGGGGTATTGAGCAGTTCTTC.

The rearrangement joins TRBV7-6 to TRBJ2-7; D ambiguous. The germline V and J ends were trimmed by 0 bases and 7 bases, with 10 bases remaining between them. The germline gives CDR1 SGHVS, CDR2 FNYEAQ. CDR3 length: 13 residues. DNA for the CDR3: TGTGCCAGCAGCTTAGCGCCCCTGGGGGAGCAGTACGTC. This codes for CASSLAPLGEQYV.

The sample holds a few counts of this clonotype. V and J are TRBV4-2 and TRBJ2-1; 9 positions match TRBD2. The junction had 8 bases not matched to a gene; V was cut back by 1 base and J by 4 bases. Germline values: CDR1 LGHNA, CDR2 YNFKEQ. This CDR3 is 17 amino acids long. The CDR3 bases are TGTGCCAGCAGCCAAGTTGTAGCTAGCGGGGTGTACAATGAGCAGTTCTTC. Translated, it gives CASSQVVASGVYNEQFF.

V gene TRBV20-1 combines with J gene TRBJ2-3; D may be TRBD2 (6 bases). This CDR3 comprises 15 residues. Germline V CDR1 and CDR2: DFQATT, SNEGSKA (reference sequence). The germline V and J ends were trimmed by 5 bases and 2 bases, with 17 bases remaining between them. Here the CDR3 DNA reads TGCAGTGCTTTGGGGTGGGGGGAGGACACAGATACGCAGTATTTT. Translating it yields CSALGWGEDTDTQYF.

The rearrangement joins TRBV7-9 to TRBJ1-6; 8 nucleotides match TRBD1. The J segment lost 10 bases and the V segment lost 4 bases, leaving 6 bases of the junction unmatched. CDR1 is SEHNR and CDR2 is FQNEAQ in the germline V gene (reference sequence). The CDR3 loop spans 14 amino acids. CDR3 DNA sequence: TGTGCCAGCAGCTCACAGACAGGGGAATCACCCCTCCACTTT. This translates into CASSSQTGESPLHF.

This clonotype was observed once. The chain recombines TRBV7-2 with TRBJ1-2; a weak D match, TRBD1 (6 bases). This CDR3 has 15 residues. Germline CDR1 is SGHTA and CDR2 is FQGNSA. V lost 4 bases and J 6 bases, leaving 18 bases between the germline ends. The CDR3 sequence: CASSSKQGFGDGYTF. Written as DNA, the CDR3 is TGTGCCAGCAGCTCTAAACAGGGTTTTGGGGATGGCTACACCTTC.

This clonotype was observed at least ten times. The chain recombines TRBV7-2 with TRBJ2-4; D perhaps matches TRBD2 (7 bases). Germline V gene sequence: CDR1 SGHTA, CDR2 FQGNSA. The ends were cut back, 2 bases at V and 1 base at J, with 12 bases in the middle. The CDR3 has 16 residues. The DNA for the CDR3 is TGTGCCAGCAGCTTAAATGGGGGGGCTGCCAAAAACATTCAGTACTTC. Translated: CASSLNGGAAKNIQYF.

This clonotype has more than one count but fewer than ten. The V call is TRBV6-1, the J call TRBJ1-2; 8 bases line up with TRBD1. CDR3 length: 15 residues. Losses at the gene ends were 2 bases for V and 0 bases for J; bases not matched to a gene: 2. The germline V gene encodes CDR1 MNHNS and CDR2 SASEGT. This CDR3 reads CASSERQGTNYGYTF. The DNA of the CDR3 is TGTGCCAGCAGTGAAAGACAGGGGACTAACTATGGCTACACCTTC.

The chain couples TRBV7-2 to TRBJ2-1; D may be TRBD2 (6 bases). Germline loops: CDR1 SGHTA, CDR2 FQGNSA. The CDR3 totals 14 residues. The germline V and J ends were trimmed by 5 bases and 10 bases, with 18 bases remaining between them. The CDR3 here is CASSGAGGVWEQFF. For the CDR3, the DNA is TGTGCCAGCAGCGGGGCAGGCGGGGTGTGGGAGCAGTTCTTC.

The V and J genes are TRBV7-8 and TRBJ1-5; 9 nucleotides match TRBD1. J was trimmed by 0 bases and V by 5 bases; bases with no gene match: 5. The germline V gene encodes CDR1 SGHVS and CDR2 FQNEAQ. CDR3 length equals 16 residues. For the CDR3, the DNA is TGTGCCAGCAGCGGGACAGGGTCGAGTAGCAATCAGCCCCAGCATTTT. The encoded protein is CASSGTGSSSNQPQHF.

The chain combines TRBV29-1 with TRBJ1-2, with D uncertain. The CDR3 extends over 14 amino acids. Germline V gene lookup returns CDR1 SQVTM and CDR2 ANQGSEA. V was clipped by 3 bases and J by 0 bases, with 11 bases between them. CDR3 region: CSVDLEGTNYGYTF. The CDR3 DNA reads TGCAGCGTTGATTTAGAGGGTACTAACTATGGCTACACCTTC.

This clonotype was detected only a few times. J is TRBJ2-1 and V is TRBV5-4, with D possibly being TRBD1 (5 bases). The V and J ends lost 0 bases and 3 bases respectively, with 16 bases between them. Germline assignment: CDR1 SGHNT and CDR2 YYREEE (reference sequence). The CDR3 is 17 amino acids. CDR3 DNA sequence: TGTGCCAGCAGCTTGGGGGGCAGGGAAGGATTCTACAATGAGCAGTTCTTC. It translates to CASSLGGREGFYNEQFF.

At least ten counts were recorded for this clonotype. V is TRBV7-2 and J is TRBJ2-5; D is possibly TRBD1 or TRBD2 (5 bases each). Trimming pared 5 bases from V and 5 bases from J, leaving 15 bases between. CDR1 is SGHTA, CDR2 FQGNSA, per germline. CDR3 size: 14 residues. The CDR3 spells CASSPSRAQETQYF. The CDR3 DNA is TGTGCCAGCAGCCCTAGCAGGGCCCAGGAGACCCAGTACTTC.

This clonotype was seen only a few times. The V call is TRBV3-1, the J call TRBJ2-3; D remains ambiguous. Trimming took 0 bases from V and 4 from J, leaving 5 bases between them. The germline V gene has CDR1 LGHDT and CDR2 YNNKEL (reference sequence). The CDR3 spans 13 residues. CDR3 DNA sequence: TGTGCCAGCAGCCAAGAGAGCTCAGATACGCAGTATTTT. Amino acid sequence: CASSQESSDTQYF.

The gene calls are TRBV6-5 and TRBJ2-7; no reliable D call. The CDR3 is made up of 14 amino acids. The V end lost 0 bases, the J end lost 2 bases, and 8 bases lay between the germline ends. CDR1 and CDR2 from the germline V gene are MNHEY and SVGAGI. This CDR3 reads CASSYSNPPYEQYF. DNA for the CDR3: TGTGCCAGCAGTTACTCGAATCCCCCCTACGAGCAGTACTTC.

In this sample, this clonotype turned up many times. The chain recombines TRBV5-1 with TRBJ2-7; no clear D. The CDR3 totals 15 residues. Germline lookup yields CDR1 SGHRS and CDR2 YFSETQ. Trimming shortened V by 0 bases and J by 2 bases, and 12 bases separated the two germline ends. CDR3 coding DNA: TGCGCCAGCAGCTTGGATGGCGGCGTAACCTACGAGCAGTACGTC. Amino acid sequence: CASSLDGGVTYEQYV.

The chain has TRBV15 and TRBJ1-1; D gene uncertain. The V gene's germline CDR1 is LNHNV and CDR2 YYDKDF (reference sequence). The CDR3 consists of 13 residues. Trimming shortened V by 0 bases and J by 6 bases, and 8 bases separated the two germline ends. As DNA, the CDR3 is TGTGCCACCAGCAGAGAGGCCCGGTCTGAAGCTTTCTTT. Its translation is CATSREARSEAFF.

This clonotype was observed many times. V and J are TRBV7-2 and TRBJ2-5; D uncertain. The CDR3 is made up of 14 amino acids. The germline V gene has CDR1 SGHTA and CDR2 FQGNSA. The V gene lost 0 bases and the J gene lost 5 bases, with 10 bases spanning the gap. The chain's CDR3 is CASSLALGWETQYF. CDR3 nucleotides: TGTGCCAGCAGCTTAGCGCTAGGATGGGAGACCCAGTACTTC.

The V call is TRBV24-1, the J call TRBJ2-3; D unclear. The CDR3 runs 11 residues. Germline CDR1 and CDR2: KGHDR and SFDVKD. V dropped 5 bases and J dropped 3 bases, with 2 bases sitting between them. CDR3 DNA sequence: TGTGCCACCAGTGTAACAGATACGCAGTATTTT. It translates to CATSVTDTQYF.

This chain links TRBV12-3 or TRBV12-4 with TRBJ1-1, with D unclear. The V gene lost 2 bases and the J gene lost 6 bases, with 10 bases spanning the gap. This CDR3 has 13 residues. The CDR3 is CASSLLGRAEAFF. The CDR3 DNA is TGTGCCAGCAGTTTATTGGGAAGGGCTGAAGCTTTCTTT.

V gene TRBV12-3 or TRBV12-4 combines with J gene TRBJ1-2; D unclear. There are 12 residues in the CDR3. The V end was cut by 1 base, the J end by 8 bases, with 8 bases between. The CDR3 is CASSLEGGGYTF. Written as DNA, the CDR3 is TGTGCCAGCAGTTTAGAGGGAGGAGGCTACACCTTC.

This clonotype was recorded at least ten times. The chain carries TRBV7-9 and TRBJ2-1; D is possibly TRBD1 (5 bases). Germline CDR1 is SEHNR and CDR2 is FQNEAQ (reference sequence). The CDR3 contains 12 residues. V was pared by 5 bases and J by 8 bases, with 10 bases between. The CDR3 DNA follows: TGTGCCAGCAGCGGCAGGGTATATGAGCAGTTCTTC. As protein: CASSGRVYEQFF.

V usage is TRBV6-5 and J usage is TRBJ2-5, with D unresolved. Trimming pared 3 bases from V and 1 base from J, leaving 12 bases between. This CDR3 comprises 15 residues. CDR1 and CDR2 (germline): MNHEY, SVGAGI. The CDR3 here is CASSYVKRVQETQYF. The CDR3, as DNA: TGTGCCAGCAGTTATGTCAAAAGGGTCCAAGAGACCCAGTACTTC.

The CDR3 region has the DNA TGTGCCAGCAGCGCCACAGGGGGCAAAAACTTAAGAGGGACTAGCGGGGTCTACGAGCAGTACGTC. It specifies CASSATGGKNLRGTSGVYEQYV. The J gene is TRBJ2-7, the V gene TRBV6-8; TRBD2 matches at 13 bases. This CDR3 has 22 residues. Unmatched junction bases numbered 26, after V lost 6 bases and J lost 3 bases. Germline CDR1 MNHGY, CDR2 SAAAGT.

This clonotype was recorded at least ten times. The rearrangement links TRBV5-1 to TRBJ1-6, with 9 bases matching TRBD1. CDR3 length: 17 amino acids. Germline trimming cut 3 bases from V and 0 bases from J; bases unmatched to any gene: 4. Germline lookup yields CDR1 SGHRS and CDR2 YFSETQ. CDR3 DNA: TGCGCCAGCAGCTGGGGACAGGGCGGCTCCTATAATTCACCCCTCCACTTT. Amino acid sequence: CASSWGQGGSYNSPLHF.

The sample holds a few counts of this clonotype. The chain is built from TRBV5-1 and TRBJ2-2; a possible D gene is TRBD2 (5 bases). Between the trimmed V and J ends, which lost 0 bases and 7 bases, there was a span of 10 bases. The CDR3 has 14 amino acids. CDR1 is SGHRS, CDR2 YFSETQ, per germline. The CDR3: CASSLECGSGELFF. The CDR3 DNA reads TGCGCCAGCAGCTTGGAGTGTGGGAGCGGGGAGCTGTTTTTT.